This T cell receptor (beta chain) emerged from a study of T cells in Graves' hyperthyroidism and ophthalmopathy. Per germline, CDR1 SGHNT and CDR2 YYREEE (reference sequence). This CDR3 has 13 amino acids. The V end lost 0 bases, the J end lost 5 bases, and 9 bases lay between the germline ends. Ophthalmopathy in the patients scored at least 3 on Clinical Activity Score and at least 4 on NOSPECS grade, lasting under 3 months. There were TCR beta CDR3 regions amplified from RNA transcripts. TCR CDR3 regions were first amplified by RT-PCR with HTBI primers. Using its own MiXCR run on the multiplex PCR reads, TCRdb lists one record per CDR3 protein. The sample carries around 35,000 distinct CDR3 sequences, roughly half recorded once.

Sequencing used blood. This sequence joins TRBV5-4 and TRBJ2-7, with D hard to call. This receptor was taken from a woman in her forties with Graves' ophthalmopathy. Here the CDR3 reads CASSLVGIDEQYF. DNA for the CDR3: TGTGCCAGCAGCTTGGTAGGGATAGACGAGCAGTACTTC.